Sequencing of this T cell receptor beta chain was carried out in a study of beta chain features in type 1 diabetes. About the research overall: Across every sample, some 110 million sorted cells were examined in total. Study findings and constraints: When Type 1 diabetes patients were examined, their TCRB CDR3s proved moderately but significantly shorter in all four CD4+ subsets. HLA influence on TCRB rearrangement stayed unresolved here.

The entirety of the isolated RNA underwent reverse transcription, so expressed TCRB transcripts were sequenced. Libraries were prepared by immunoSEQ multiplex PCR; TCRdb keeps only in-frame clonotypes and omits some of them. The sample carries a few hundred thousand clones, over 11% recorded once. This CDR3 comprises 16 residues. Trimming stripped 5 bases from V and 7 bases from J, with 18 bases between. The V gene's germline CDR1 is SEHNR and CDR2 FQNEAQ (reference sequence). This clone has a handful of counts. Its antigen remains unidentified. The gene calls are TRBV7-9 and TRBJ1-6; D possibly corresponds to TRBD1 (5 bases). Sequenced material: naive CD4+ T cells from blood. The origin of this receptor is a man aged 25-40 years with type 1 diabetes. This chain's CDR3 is CASSPAGGQGNSPLHF. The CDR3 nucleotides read TGTGCCAGCAGCCCCGCCGGTGGGCAGGGAAATTCACCCCTCCACTTT.